A selection of T cell receptor beta chains follows, all from one sample in a study of blood T cell repertoires in COVID-19. Sequenced by immunoSEQ multiplex PCR; TCRdb stores in-frame clones only, minus some. Here the sample spans about 200,000 clones, 88% being singletons. The sequencing input was peripheral blood. These TCRs come from a man aged 18 to 29 with active or convalescent COVID-19. Both conserved end residues are part of each CDR3. The D gene is left open where the match is weak.

v_call d_call cdr3_aa
TRBV12-5 TRBD1 CASGLVMGQGIYEQYF
TRBV7-3 TRBD1 CASSYRGGTEAFF
TRBV11-2 TRBD2 CASSNQRGPGYF
TRBV27 NA CASSGGTGAADTQYF
TRBV3-1/TRBV3-2 NA CASSQLAHTAAYEQYF
TRBV19 NA CASRLGGLYQPQHF
TRBV29-1 TRBD1 CSVEIGTGVGYTF
TRBV27 TRBD2 CASRRGDYYNEQFF
TRBV2 TRBD2 CASSELSGRATDTQYF
TRBV19 TRBD1 CATSVTPGTGSDTQYF
TRBV4-1 TRBD1 CASSHTGEAGNTIYF
TRBV19 NA CASSILNTGELFF
TRBV10-3 TRBD1 CAISEPDREQYF
TRBV15 NA CATSRGGEYEQYF
TRBV12-3/TRBV12-4 NA CASMPGNTGELFF
TRBV12-3/TRBV12-4 NA CASSLSKNTEAFF
TRBV6-5 TRBD1 CASSYSGTGSEAFF
TRBV6-5 NA CASSYSPGSYEQYF
TRBV19 NA CASIKAFF
TRBV4-1 NA CASSQHGLDGYTF
TRBV5-1 TRBD1 CASSLAKGATLNTEAFF
TRBV7-6 TRBD2 CASSRLAAPGETQYF
TRBV6-2/TRBV6-3 NA CASSLPPGHLSNYGYTF
TRBV10-3 TRBD1 CAISVQGTGELFF
TRBV5-6 NA CASSRTWELDTQYF
TRBV4-3 TRBD1 CASSQDTGTGSEKLFF
TRBV10-3 NA CAISELGAGNTEAFF
TRBV7-2 NA CASSSGGDRAAKNIQYF
TRBV30 NA CAWNRGNTEAFF
TRBV24-1 NA CATSDSGPANTGELFF
TRBV28 NA CASSLGRVEGYTF
TRBV24-1 NA CATSDPQGWETGELFF
TRBV19 TRBD2 CASSMDLLALNEQFF
TRBV4-1 NA CASSQTPGADTDTQYF
TRBV19 TRBD2 CASSRQRAGGYEQYF
TRBV7-6 TRBD2 CASSFRTSVSTDTQYF
TRBV4-2 TRBD1 CASRFPIAGTGGADTEAFF
TRBV5-1 NA CASSLAFQQARRTDTQYF
TRBV2 NA CASTREEDTQYF
TRBV7-3 TRBD2 CASSLPRLAGVAKNIQYF
TRBV3-1/TRBV3-2 TRBD1 CASSQDGQGPAFF
TRBV5-8 TRBD2 CASSLGLAGGLGEQFF
TRBV18 TRBD1 CASSSGGTYNSPLHF
TRBV2 TRBD2 CASREGGSGAEQYF
TRBV20-1 TRBD2 CSASWSSGGDEQFF
TRBV19 NA CASSIDGRANYGYTF
TRBV29-1 NA CSVVRTGELFF
TRBV6-1 TRBD1 CASREGQGYGYTF